These T cell receptor beta chains were read from a single sample in a study of T cells in Graves' hyperthyroidism and ophthalmopathy. One entry per CDR3 protein, called by TCRdb with MiXCR from the multiplex PCR reads. This sample has nearly 600,000 distinct CDR3 sequences; about 14% occur once, and the top ten carry around 5.4%. The sample comprised blood. The receptors stem from a woman in her 30s with Graves' hyperthyroidism that later progressed to Graves' ophthalmopathy. Each CDR3 is given with its conserved first and last residue. The D gene is left open where the match is weak. The size of a clone is reported for some rows only, either as once, few or many, or as a class for expanded clones.

j_call d_call v_call clone_size cdr3_nt cdr3_aa
TRBJ2-7 NA TRBV19 NA TGTGCCAGTAGTTGGGGGGACCCTTCCTACGAGCAGTACTTC CASSWGDPSYEQYF
TRBJ2-1 NA TRBV24-1 NA TGTGCCACCAGTGATTCCCTAAAGGGGGAGGGGTACAATGAGCAGTTCTTC CATSDSLKGEGYNEQFF
TRBJ2-1 TRBD2 TRBV19 few TGTGCCTCACAAAGGACTAGCGGGAAGAATGAGCAGTTCTTC CASQRTSGKNEQFF
TRBJ2-1 NA TRBV6-2/TRBV6-3 many TGTGCCAGCAGTTACAGGAAGGACGAGCAGTTCTTC CASSYRKDEQFF
TRBJ1-4 NA TRBV15 NA TGTGCCACCAGCGCCGGCCGGGGGGGAGGTGAAAAACTGTTTTTT CATSAGRGGGEKLFF
TRBJ1-4 TRBD1 TRBV6-6 many TGTGCCAGCAGTTACTTGACAGGGACGGTAGAAAAACTGTTTTTT CASSYLTGTVEKLFF
TRBJ2-1 TRBD1 TRBV24-1 many TGTGCCACCAGTGATTTCGGGACAGGGTCAAGTGAGCAGTTCTTC CATSDFGTGSSEQFF
TRBJ2-5 TRBD1 TRBV7-2 many TGTGCCAGCAGCGGAGGACCGGGACAGATCCAAGAGACCCAGTACTTC CASSGGPGQIQETQYF
TRBJ1-4 NA TRBV6-2/TRBV6-3 many TGTGCCAGCACCACGGGGGCCTTGGAAAAACTGTTTTTT CASTTGALEKLFF
TRBJ2-1 TRBD2 TRBV27 many TGTGCCAGCACCTCCGGGACTAGCGTCTACAATGAGCAGTTCTTC CASTSGTSVYNEQFF
TRBJ2-3 NA TRBV28 NA TGTGCCAGCAGTTTTGGGGACACAGATACGCAGTATTTT CASSFGDTDTQYF